This section outlines one T cell receptor beta chain sequence together with its context. What antigen it recognizes has not been identified. No base-level quality is on record; no much larger clone is a single base apart. This sample was included in a study of blood T cell repertoires in COVID-19 (dated by TCRdb to 2019 to 2021). In the study overall: Samples from collaborators originated in the United States, Italy and Spain and spanned both the acute and convalescent phases of COVID-19. A de-identified subject ID, COVID-19 status, age in years and sex were almost always included in the sample metadata. The samples were drawn from two sources: the first 160 participants of the ongoing ImmuneRACE study, and 1,200 or so subjects contributed by 6 global collaborators. Where available, HLA class I and class II types were obtained from metadata supplied by the sample provider rather than from assay-based typing. The repertoires were released in a freely available public database intended as a resource for research on the immune response to SARS-CoV-2. The material from the prospective study consisted of cDNA or gDNA derived from T cells, B-cell-depleted T cells, or PBMCs. Deeply sampled blood TCRbeta repertoires from subjects exposed to, actively infected with, or recovered from COVID-19 were included in the dataset. Summary of the overall study and its limitations: The quantity of clinical and demographic metadata differed by source and by participant and was supplied without curation.

Collaborating institutions collected whole blood in K2EDTA tubes following their own protocols. Collaborator samples were shipped for TCRbeta analysis as frozen whole blood, isolated PBMCs, or DNA extracted from either sample type. CDR1 is given as MDHEN and CDR2 as SYDVKM, both from the germline V gene. Compared with germline, V lacks 7 bases and J lacks 2 bases; bases without a gene match: 4. From cysteine to phenylalanine, the CDR3 is 14 amino acids long. CDR3 DNA is the only sequence kept; it has 42 bases, read in frame from the first base. TCRbeta CDR3 regions were amplified from genomic DNA by means of the immunoSEQ Assay, a bias-controlled multiplex PCR. The published analysis was carried out like this. The number of nucleated cells in each sample was estimated from the amplification of reference gene primers within the assay. To quantify the absolute abundance of each unique TCRbeta CDR3 rearrangement, sequence reads were collapsed and filtered. For each sample, productive Simpson clonality was calculated as the square root of Simpson's diversity index over productive rearrangements. Held by TCRdb, this immuneACCESS table contains in-frame sequences only and omits some clones. Under half of the omission traces to an unresolved V gene where checked; the cause of the rest is unknown. For V, J and clone size, that table is used; D and trimming come from the DNA. This sample comprises 200,000 to 300,000 clones, 85% of them detected only once. The top ten hold approximately 6.3% of the sample.

The rearranged segments are TRBV28 and TRBJ1-3; TRBD1 aligns with 8 central bases. Specimen: peripheral blood. The clonotype comes from an older woman with active or convalescent COVID-19. The DNA sequence is given as TGTGCCAGCACCTACAGGGGGGCTGGAAACACCATATATTTT. Its product reads: CASTYRGAGNTIYF.